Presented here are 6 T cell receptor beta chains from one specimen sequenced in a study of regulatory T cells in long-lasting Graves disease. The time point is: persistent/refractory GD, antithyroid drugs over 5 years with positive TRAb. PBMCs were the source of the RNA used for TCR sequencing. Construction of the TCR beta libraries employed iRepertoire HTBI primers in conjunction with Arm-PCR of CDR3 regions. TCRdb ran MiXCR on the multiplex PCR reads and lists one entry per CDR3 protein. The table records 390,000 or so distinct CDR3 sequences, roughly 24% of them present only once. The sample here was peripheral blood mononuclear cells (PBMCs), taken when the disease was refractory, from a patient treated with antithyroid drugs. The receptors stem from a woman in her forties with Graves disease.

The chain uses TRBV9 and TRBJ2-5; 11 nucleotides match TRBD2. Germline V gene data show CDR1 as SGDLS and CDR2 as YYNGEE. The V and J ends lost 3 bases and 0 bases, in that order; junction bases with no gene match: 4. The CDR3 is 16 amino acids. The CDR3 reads CASSESSGRNQETQYF. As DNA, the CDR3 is TGTGCCAGCAGCGAATCTAGCGGGAGGAACCAAGAGACCCAGTACTTC.

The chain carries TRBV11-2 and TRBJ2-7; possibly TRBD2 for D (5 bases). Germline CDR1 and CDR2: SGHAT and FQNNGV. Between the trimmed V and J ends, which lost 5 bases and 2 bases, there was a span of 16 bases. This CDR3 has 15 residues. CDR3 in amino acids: CASSPADYGAYEQYF. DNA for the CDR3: TGTGCCAGCAGCCCTGCTGACTATGGGGCCTACGAGCAGTACTTC.

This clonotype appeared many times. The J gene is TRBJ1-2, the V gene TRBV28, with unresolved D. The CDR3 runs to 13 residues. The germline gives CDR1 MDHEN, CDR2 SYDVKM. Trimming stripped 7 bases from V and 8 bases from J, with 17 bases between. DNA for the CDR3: TGTGCCAGCATTCGAATCCGGGCGGAGGGCTACACCTTC. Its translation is CASIRIRAEGYTF.

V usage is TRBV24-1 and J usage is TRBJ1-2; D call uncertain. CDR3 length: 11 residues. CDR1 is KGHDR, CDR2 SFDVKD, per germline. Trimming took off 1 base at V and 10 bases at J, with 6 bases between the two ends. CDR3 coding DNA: TGTGCCACCAGTGATTTAAATGTCTACACCTTC. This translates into CATSDLNVYTF.

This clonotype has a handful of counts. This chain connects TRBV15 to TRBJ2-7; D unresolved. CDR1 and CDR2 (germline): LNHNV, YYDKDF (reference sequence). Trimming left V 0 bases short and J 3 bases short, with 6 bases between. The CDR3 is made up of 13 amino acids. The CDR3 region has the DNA TGTGCCACCAGCAGAGATTGGGGCTACGAGCAGTACTTC. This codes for CATSRDWGYEQYF. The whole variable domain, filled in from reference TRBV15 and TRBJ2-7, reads DAMVIQNPRYQVTQFGKPVTLSCSQTLNHNVMYWYQQKSSQAPKLLFHYYDKDFNNEADTPDNFQSRRPNTSFCFLDIRSPGLGDTAMYLCATSRDWGYEQYFGPGTRLTVT.

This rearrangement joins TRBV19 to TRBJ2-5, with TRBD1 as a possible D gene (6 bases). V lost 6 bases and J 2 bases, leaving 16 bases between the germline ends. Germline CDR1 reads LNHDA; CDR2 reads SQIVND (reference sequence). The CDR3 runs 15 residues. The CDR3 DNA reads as TGTGCCAGTAGACAGGGACCGCGTTGGCAAGAGACCCAGTACTTC. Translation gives CASRQGPRWQETQYF.